This is a list of T cell receptor beta chains from one sample in a study of T cells in Graves' hyperthyroidism and ophthalmopathy. MiXCR, run by TCRdb on the multiplex PCR reads, gives a single entry per CDR3 protein. Of around 420,000 distinct CDR3 sequences in the sample, around 16% were seen once. The material sequenced was blood. All receptors derive from a woman aged 18-29 years with Graves' hyperthyroidism. Each CDR3 is given with its conserved first and last residue. The D gene is left open where the match is weak. Size values are once, few and many counts, or a class for expanded clones, and some rows have none.

TRBJ2-1,many,TRBV20-1,TRBD2,CSASGGRPYNEQFF,TGCAGTGCTAGCGGCGGGAGACCCTACAATGAGCAGTTCTTC
TRBJ2-5,-,TRBV15,-,CATSSGGMETQYF,TGTGCCACCAGCAGCGGGGGAATGGAGACCCAGTACTTC
TRBJ1-1,-,TRBV18,-,CASSPPLGAEGPGGTEAFF,TGTGCCAGCTCACCACCGTTAGGTGCCGAGGGCCCCGGAGGCACTGAAGCTTTCTTT
TRBJ1-1,many,TRBV12-3/TRBV12-4,-,CASSFSTANTEAFF,TGTGCCAGCAGTTTCTCGACAGCGAACACTGAAGCTTTCTTT
TRBJ2-1,-,TRBV9,-,CASSWTPSDEQFF,TGTGCCAGCAGCTGGACCCCGAGTGATGAGCAGTTCTTC
TRBJ1-3,-,TRBV6-1,-,CASSEIWGAGNTIYF,TGTGCCAGCAGTGAAATCTGGGGGGCTGGAAACACCATATATTTT
TRBJ2-7,few,TRBV5-1,-,CASSYGTDTLEQYF,TGCGCCAGCAGCTATGGGACGGACACCCTCGAGCAGTACTTC
TRBJ1-5,few,TRBV28,-,CASSLPTPGNQPQHF,TGTGCCAGCAGTTTACCGACTCCAGGCAATCAGCCCCAGCATTTT
TRBJ2-6,once,TRBV12-3/TRBV12-4,TRBD2,CASSITSGGDSGANVLTF,TGTGCCAGCAGTATAACTAGCGGGGGCGACTCTGGGGCCAACGTCCTGACTTTC
TRBJ2-5,many,TRBV7-2,TRBD1,CASSVTTGGETQYF,TGTGCCAGCAGCGTAACTACAGGGGGGGAGACCCAGTACTTC
TRBJ2-1,-,TRBV20-1,TRBD2,CSARRGVDEQFF,TGCAGTGCTCGCCGGGGGGTCGATGAGCAGTTCTTC
TRBJ2-3,-,TRBV5-1,TRBD2,CASSLDPAGGPISSTDTQYF,TGCGCCAGCAGCTTGGATCCAGCGGGAGGGCCGATATCGAGCACAGATACGCAGTATTTT
TRBJ2-1,-,TRBV27,TRBD2,CASRKLAGGHNEQFF,TGTGCCAGCAGGAAACTAGCGGGGGGGCACAATGAGCAGTTCTTC
TRBJ2-2,few,TRBV7-6,-,CASSLDGWRNTGELFF,TGTGCCAGCAGCTTAGATGGATGGAGGAACACCGGGGAGCTGTTTTTT
TRBJ1-5,many,TRBV2,-,CASRWTVSSNQPQHF,TGTGCCAGCAGATGGACAGTCTCTAGCAATCAGCCCCAGCATTTT
TRBJ2-7,-,TRBV6-5,-,CASSSFREDHLYEQYF,TGTGCCAGCAGTTCTTTCCGAGAGGACCACCTCTACGAGCAGTACTTC
TRBJ2-1,-,TRBV7-3,TRBD2,CASSLDWGLAGYNEQFF,TGTGCCAGCAGCTTAGATTGGGGGCTAGCGGGCTACAATGAGCAGTTCTTC
TRBJ1-1,-,TRBV19,-,CASSISGVNTEAFF,TGTGCCAGTAGTATCTCAGGGGTAAACACTGAAGCTTTCTTT
TRBJ1-2,many,TRBV7-2,-,CASSLDRASNYGYTF,TGTGCCAGCAGCTTAGACAGGGCGAGCAACTATGGCTACACCTTC
TRBJ2-2,-,TRBV6-1,TRBD2,CASSDPFQGLAGGRNTGELFF,TGTGCCAGCAGTGACCCGTTTCAGGGCCTAGCGGGGGGGCGGAACACCGGGGAGCTGTTTTTT
TRBJ1-5,-,TRBV18,-,CASSPLGEGTQPQHF,TGTGCCAGCTCACCTCTCGGGGAGGGAACTCAGCCCCAGCATTTT
TRBJ2-1,-,TRBV3-1,-,CASSQDPGSSYNEQFF,TGTGCCAGCAGCCAAGACCCAGGGAGCTCCTACAATGAGCAGTTCTTC
TRBJ2-3,many,TRBV5-1,-,CASTHTSSTDTQYF,TGCGCCAGCACGCACACATCCAGCACAGATACGCAGTATTTT
TRBJ2-1,many,TRBV28,TRBD2,CASSFYTSGRRNEQFF,TGTGCCAGCAGTTTTTATACTAGCGGGAGAAGGAATGAGCAGTTCTTC
TRBJ1-4,many,TRBV5-5,TRBD1,CASSSKQGKTTNEKLFF,TGTGCCAGCAGCTCCAAACAGGGGAAAACAACTAATGAAAAACTGTTTTTT
TRBJ2-7,-,TRBV27,TRBD1,CASSLGQVAYEQYF,TGTGCCAGCAGTTTAGGACAGGTAGCCTACGAGCAGTACTTC
TRBJ1-1,-,TRBV28,-,CASSLARWNTEAFF,TGTGCCAGCAGTTTAGCAAGGTGGAACACTGAAGCTTTCTTT
TRBJ2-1,-,TRBV7-9,TRBD2,CASSLVGGGLNNEQFF,TGTGCCAGCAGCTTAGTCGGGGGGGGGCTAAACAATGAGCAGTTCTTC
TRBJ1-1,many,TRBV20-1,TRBD1,CSARGSGGTEAFF,TGCAGTGCTAGAGGATCAGGGGGAACTGAAGCTTTCTTT
TRBJ2-7,-,TRBV28,-,CASNTRPYEQYF,TGTGCCAGCAACACCAGACCCTACGAGCAGTACTTC
TRBJ2-3,-,TRBV7-9,TRBD2,CASSLVIAGDDTQYF,TGTGCCAGCAGCTTAGTGATAGCGGGAGATGATACGCAGTATTTT
TRBJ2-6,-,TRBV19,TRBD1,CASTTGANAGANVLTF,TGTGCCAGCACTACAGGGGCAAACGCTGGGGCCAACGTCCTGACTTTC
TRBJ1-4,-,TRBV6-1,-,CASNRFPNEKLFF,TGTGCCAGCAACAGGTTTCCTAATGAAAAACTGTTTTTT
TRBJ2-7,few,TRBV13,-,CASSLGVGNQGEQYF,TGTGCCAGCAGCTTAGGCGTGGGAAACCAAGGGGAGCAGTACTTC
TRBJ2-7,-,TRBV20-1,TRBD2,CSATAGGFYEQYF,TGCAGTGCCACCGCGGGAGGGTTCTACGAGCAGTACTTC
TRBJ2-1,-,TRBV3-1,TRBD2,CASGQPAGLSYNEQFF,TGTGCCAGCGGCCAACCAGCGGGATTATCCTACAATGAGCAGTTCTTC
TRBJ2-2,-,TRBV9,-,CVSSPQSGHLTGELFF,TGTGTCAGCAGCCCCCAGTCTGGACATCTTACCGGGGAGCTGTTTTTT
TRBJ1-2,many,TRBV12-3/TRBV12-4,-,CASTHPRQLDGYTF,TGTGCCAGCACCCACCCTCGACAGCTTGATGGCTACACCTTC
TRBJ1-2,many,TRBV24-1,-,CATSDQQGGYGYTF,TGTGCCACCAGTGATCAACAAGGGGGCTATGGCTACACCTTC
TRBJ2-5,few,TRBV7-3,TRBD2,CASSFKKAGGNQETQYF,TGTGCCAGCAGCTTTAAGAAGGCGGGGGGAAACCAAGAGACCCAGTACTTC
TRBJ1-5,-,TRBV24-1,-,CATSDPRASNQPQHF,TGTGCCACCAGTGATCCGAGAGCAAGCAATCAGCCCCAGCATTTT
TRBJ2-5,-,TRBV27,-,CASSLFPPISATIQETQYF,TGTGCCAGCAGTTTATTTCCCCCTATATCGGCGACAATCCAAGAGACCCAGTACTTC
TRBJ2-7,many,TRBV11-2,-,CASSLYGTPGEQYF,TGTGCCAGCAGCTTATACGGGACCCCAGGCGAGCAGTACTTC
TRBJ2-2,-,TRBV12-3/TRBV12-4,TRBD1,CASSRTGGPLTGELFF,TGTGCCAGCAGTAGGACAGGGGGCCCCCTTACCGGGGAGCTGTTTTTT
TRBJ1-6,few,TRBV19,-,CASSMLGGRSIGSSPLHF,TGTGCCAGTAGTATGCTAGGAGGACGCTCTATCGGGTCTTCACCCCTCCACTTT
TRBJ1-5,many,TRBV6-1,TRBD1,CASSNAGTGGNQPQHF,TGTGCCAGCAGCAACGCAGGAACAGGGGGCAATCAGCCCCAGCATTTT
TRBJ1-1,many,TRBV7-2,-,CASSLRGGTEAFF,TGTGCCAGCAGCTTAAGAGGGGGCACTGAAGCTTTCTTT
TRBJ1-1,many,TRBV28,-,CASSLEGKGVMTEAFF,TGTGCCAGCAGTTTAGAGGGGAAAGGGGTGATGACTGAAGCTTTCTTT
TRBJ2-2,many,TRBV5-1,-,CASSLIRGNTWFQSGELFF,TGCGCCAGCAGCTTGATTCGGGGAAACACTTGGTTTCAGTCCGGGGAGCTGTTTTTT
TRBJ1-3,many,TRBV3-1,-,CASSLRRPGADTIYF,TGTGCCAGCAGCCTTCGACGGCCGGGCGCAGACACCATATATTTT
TRBJ2-1,many,TRBV5-1,-,CASSLEQNNEQFF,TGCGCCAGCAGCTTGGAACAGAACAATGAGCAGTTCTTC
TRBJ2-5,many,TRBV5-1,TRBD1,CASSIGQGKETQYF,TGCGCCAGCAGCATCGGACAGGGGAAAGAGACCCAGTACTTC
TRBJ2-4,many,TRBV2,-,CASSETLGLIQYF,TGTGCCAGCAGTGAAACCTTGGGCCTCATTCAGTACTTC
TRBJ1-5,-,TRBV12-3/TRBV12-4,TRBD1,CASSPSYPGTGRSNQPQHF,TGTGCCAGCAGTCCGTCATACCCCGGGACAGGGCGCAGCAATCAGCCCCAGCATTTT
TRBJ2-5,many,TRBV3-1,TRBD2,CASSGTLAVEETQYF,TGTGCCAGCAGCGGAACTCTAGCGGTAGAAGAGACCCAGTACTTC
TRBJ2-1,-,TRBV5-4,TRBD2,CASSPGLVGFYNEQFF,TGTGCCAGCAGCCCGGGACTAGTAGGGTTTTACAATGAGCAGTTCTTC
TRBJ2-1,many,TRBV7-9,-,CASSPGAEQFF,TGTGCCAGCAGCCCGGGAGCTGAGCAGTTCTTC